Shown below are 12 T cell receptor beta chains from a single sample sequenced in a study of blood T cells in healthy people across ages (dated by TCRdb to 2014 to 2015). Library preparation used 5' RACE. Sequencing was carried out with an Illumina HiSeq 2500. A second PCR of roughly 6 to 11 cycles was performed with a sample-barcoded 5' primer and a J-beta primer mix. TCRdb redid the processing of the public reads, applying fastp at Q25 and MiXCR, and retained in-frame beta chains. One record per CDR3 amino acid sequence lists the most common genes and DNA. The sample profile shows about 840,000 distinct CDR3 sequences; almost 30% of them were found once. The ten largest clones represent 9.5% to 13% of the sample. These same records also appear under a second study, on T cells of mothers and their children.

Material for sequencing was blood. These receptors came from a woman between 35 and 50 years old in good health.

This chain connects TRBV6-1 to TRBJ2-1; tentatively, D is TRBD2 (5 bases). The CDR3 covers 17 residues. Germline-derived CDR1 and CDR2 are MNHNS and SASEGT. Trimming removed 6 bases from V and 0 bases from J, with 18 bases in between. The CDR3 region is CASSHQSGPVSYNEQFF. CDR3 coding DNA: TGTGCCAGCAGCCACCAAAGCGGACCGGTCTCCTACAATGAGCAGTTCTTC.

The chain uses TRBV4-1 and TRBJ2-7; 7 nucleotides agree with TRBD1. This CDR3 has 16 amino acids. CDR1 and CDR2 (germline): MGHRA, YSYEKL. The V and J ends lost 2 bases and 3 bases, in that order; junction bases with no gene match: 10. The CDR3 reads CASSQYRDRTHYEQYF. The CDR3, as DNA: TGCGCCAGCAGCCAATACAGGGACAGAACCCACTACGAGCAGTACTTC.

This clonotype has ten or more counts. The chain carries TRBV7-8 and TRBJ2-3; the match to TRBD2 covers 7 bases. This CDR3 is built from 14 residues. CDR1 is SGHVS and CDR2 is FQNEAQ in the germline V gene. J was trimmed by 4 bases and V by 5 bases; bases with no gene match: 6. CDR3 residues: CASSPQSGADTQYF. In nucleotides, the CDR3 is TGTGCCAGCAGCCCGCAAAGCGGGGCAGATACGCAGTATTTT.

This clonotype was seen a handful of times. The CDR3 DNA sequence: TGTGCCAGCAGTGGAATCGGGCGGGGGGATGAGACCCAGTACTTC. Translating gives CASSGIGRGDETQYF. The chain is built from TRBV6-6 and TRBJ2-5; TRBD2 matches at 8 bases. The junction had 10 bases not matched to a gene; V was cut back by 5 bases and J by 5 bases. The germline gives CDR1 MNHNY, CDR2 SVGAGI (reference sequence). This CDR3 region has 15 residues.

This clonotype was recorded at least ten times. The rearrangement uses TRBV29-1 and TRBJ2-1, with a possible D match to TRBD2 (6 bases). The V and J ends lost 1 base and 2 bases respectively, with 18 bases between them. Germline CDR1 is SQVTM and CDR2 is ANQGSEA. This CDR3 region has 17 residues. CDR3 residues: CSVEGRRRGGPYNEQFF. The DNA of the CDR3 is TGCAGCGTTGAAGGTAGAAGGCGGGGAGGACCCTACAATGAGCAGTTCTTC.

This clonotype was seen ten or more times. The J gene is TRBJ1-2, the V gene TRBV5-1; D not resolved. The CDR3 totals 15 residues. The germline V gene encodes CDR1 SGHRS and CDR2 YFSETQ. Trimming pared 8 bases from V and 8 bases from J, leaving 25 bases between. DNA for the CDR3: TGCGCCAGTCGGAAATGGGATTCGATTATGGACGGCTACACCTTC. Its translation is CASRKWDSIMDGYTF. Full variable domain (rest looked up from reference TRBV5-1 and TRBJ1-2): KAGVTQTPRYLIKTRGQQVTLSCSPISGHRSVSWYQQTPGQGLQFLFEYFSETQRNKGNFPGRFSGRQFSNSRSEMNVSTLELGDSALYLCASRKWDSIMDGYTFGSGTRLTVV.

The table lists this clonotype with a few counts. The chain joins TRBV12-3 or TRBV12-4 to TRBJ1-1; 7 nucleotides match TRBD1. V trimming: 5 bases; J trimming: 0 bases; junction bases outside the gene matches: 9. The CDR3 contains 16 residues. CDR3 in amino acids: CASSPGTELMNTEAFF. CDR3 in DNA: TGTGCCAGCAGTCCTGGGACAGAGTTAATGAACACTGAAGCTTTCTTT.

The CDR3 here is CASNEDRKNSPLHF. The CDR3 DNA sequence: TGTGCCAGCAACGAGGACAGGAAAAATTCACCCCTCCACTTT. The J gene is TRBJ1-6, the V gene TRBV12-3 or TRBV12-4; 7 positions match TRBD1. With 7 bases clipped from V and 7 bases from J, the junction kept 7 bases outside the gene matches. This CDR3 comprises 14 residues.

The chain combines TRBV28 with TRBJ2-1; the D gene is possibly TRBD2 (7 bases). The CDR3 has 15 residues. Trimming took off 2 bases at V and 3 bases at J, with 11 bases between the two ends. Germline lookup yields CDR1 MDHEN and CDR2 SYDVKM. The CDR3 sequence is CASSLRGADYNEQFF. The CDR3 DNA is TGTGCCAGCAGTTTACGGGGGGCGGACTACAATGAGCAGTTCTTC.

This clonotype was observed many times. CDR3 loop: CASSLSPTNEKLFF. CDR3 nucleotides: TGCGCCAGCAGCTTATCGCCTACTAATGAAAAACTGTTTTTT. The rearrangement joins TRBV5-1 to TRBJ1-4, with D hard to call. This CDR3 is built from 14 residues. V was pared by 2 bases and J by 2 bases, with 7 bases between. The germline CDR1 and CDR2 sequences are SGHRS and YFSETQ.

At least ten counts were recorded for this clonotype. In DNA, the CDR3 is TGCGCCAGCAGCCGCAACGGACTAGGGGGTAGGACAGATACGCAGTATTTT. Translated, it gives CASSRNGLGGRTDTQYF. The rearrangement joins TRBV4-1 to TRBJ2-3; possible D gene TRBD2, 7 bases. This CDR3 is built from 17 residues. Germline CDR1 and CDR2: MGHRA and YSYEKL. V was cut by 4 bases and J by 3 bases, with 20 bases left in between.

Points on this clonotype: The junction shows a germline mismatch at one end, possibly a read error. This chain joins TRBV28 and TRBJ1-1; TRBD1 matches at 8 bases. CDR3 size: 16 residues. Germline CDR1 reads MDHEN; CDR2 reads SYDVKM. CDR3 amino acids: CASRLFPGTGQFEAFF. In DNA form, the CDR3 reads TGTGCCAGCAGGTTATTCCCCGGGACAGGACAATTTGAAGCTTTCTTT.